This T cell receptor (beta chain) emerged from a study of T cells after yellow fever vaccination. Overall study: Some fractions had low cell numbers, and these were prepared with SMART-Seq v4 Ultra Low Input.

TCRdb re-called the 5' RACE reads with MiXCR, one entry per CDR3 protein. The profile covers around 50,000 distinct CDR3 sequences, with less than 9% appearing a single time and 25% to 30% taken by the ten largest. In its sample, this clonotype was seen a few times. This CDR3 contains 16 residues. V was pared by 0 bases and J by 1 base, with 16 bases between. The germline V gene has CDR1 GTSNPN and CDR2 SVGIG (reference sequence). The specimen was CD8+ T cells sorted from PBMCs, collected around 14 days after the first yellow fever vaccination. V gene TRBV30 combines with J gene TRBJ2-7; TRBD2 might be the D (6 bases). The clonotype was recovered from a man aged 18 to 29 who received the YFV17D yellow fever vaccine. CDR3 in DNA: TGTGCCTGGAGTGTACGGGGCGGGGTGAAATCCTACGAGCAGTACTTC. Translating it yields CAWSVRGGVKSYEQYF.